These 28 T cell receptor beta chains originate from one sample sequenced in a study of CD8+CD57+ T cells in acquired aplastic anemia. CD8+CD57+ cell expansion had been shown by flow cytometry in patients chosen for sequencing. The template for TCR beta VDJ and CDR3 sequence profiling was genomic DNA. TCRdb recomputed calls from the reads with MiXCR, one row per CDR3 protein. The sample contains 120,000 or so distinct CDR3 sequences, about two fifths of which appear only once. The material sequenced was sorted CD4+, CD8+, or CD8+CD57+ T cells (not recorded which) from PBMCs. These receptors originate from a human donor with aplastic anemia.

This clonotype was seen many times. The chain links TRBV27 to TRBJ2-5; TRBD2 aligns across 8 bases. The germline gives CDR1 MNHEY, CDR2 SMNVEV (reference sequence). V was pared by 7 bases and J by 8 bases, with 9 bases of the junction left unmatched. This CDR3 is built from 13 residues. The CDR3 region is CASTWRRGGTQYF. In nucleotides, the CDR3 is TGTGCCAGCACTTGGCGCCGGGGGGGAACCCAGTACTTC.

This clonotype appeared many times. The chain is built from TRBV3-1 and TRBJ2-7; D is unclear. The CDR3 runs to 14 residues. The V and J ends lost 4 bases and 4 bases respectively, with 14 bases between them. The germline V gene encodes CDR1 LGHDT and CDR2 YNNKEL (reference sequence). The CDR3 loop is CASSPHIGPYEQYF. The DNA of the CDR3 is TGTGCCAGCAGCCCCCACATCGGGCCTTACGAGCAGTACTTC.

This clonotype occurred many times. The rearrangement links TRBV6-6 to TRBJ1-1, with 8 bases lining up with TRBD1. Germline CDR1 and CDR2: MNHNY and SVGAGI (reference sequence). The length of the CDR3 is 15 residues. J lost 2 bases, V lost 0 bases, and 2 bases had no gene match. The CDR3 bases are TGTGCCAGCAGTTACTCTGGACAGGGTAACACTGAAGCTTTCTTT. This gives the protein CASSYSGQGNTEAFF.

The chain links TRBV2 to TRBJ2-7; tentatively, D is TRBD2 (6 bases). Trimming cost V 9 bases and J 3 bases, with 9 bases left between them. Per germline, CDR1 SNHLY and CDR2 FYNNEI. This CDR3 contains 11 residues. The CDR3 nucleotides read TGTGCCAGAGGAGGGGACTACGAGCAGTACGTC. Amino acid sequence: CARGGDYEQYV.

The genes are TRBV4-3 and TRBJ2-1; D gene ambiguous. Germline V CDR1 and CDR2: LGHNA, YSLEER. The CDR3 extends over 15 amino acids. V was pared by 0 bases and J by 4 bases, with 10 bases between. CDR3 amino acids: CASSQERLAYNEQFF. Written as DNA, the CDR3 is TGCGCCAGCAGCCAAGAAAGACTTGCATACAATGAGCAGTTCTTC.

CDR3 region: CSALSIAGGHQETQYF. The CDR3, as DNA: TGCAGTGCTCTATCTATAGCGGGGGGACACCAAGAGACCCAGTACTTC. J is TRBJ2-5 and V is TRBV20-1, with 10 nucleotides matching TRBD2. CDR3 length: 16 amino acids. V shed 5 bases, J shed 0 bases, and the junction held 9 bases outside the gene matches. Germline CDR1 DFQATT, CDR2 SNEGSKA (reference sequence).

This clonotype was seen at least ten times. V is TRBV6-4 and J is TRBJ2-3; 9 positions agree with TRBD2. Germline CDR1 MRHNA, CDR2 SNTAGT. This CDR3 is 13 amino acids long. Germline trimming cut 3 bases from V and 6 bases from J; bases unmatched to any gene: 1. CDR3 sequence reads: CASSETSGDTQYF. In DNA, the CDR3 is TGTGCCAGCAGTGAAACTAGCGGGGATACGCAGTATTTT.

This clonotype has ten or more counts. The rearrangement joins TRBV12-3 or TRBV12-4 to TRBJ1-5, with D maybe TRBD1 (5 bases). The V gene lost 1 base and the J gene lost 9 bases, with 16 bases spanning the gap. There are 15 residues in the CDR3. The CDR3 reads CASSLGGAKIMPQHF. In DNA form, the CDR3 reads TGTGCCAGCAGTTTAGGAGGGGCGAAGATCATGCCCCAGCATTTT.

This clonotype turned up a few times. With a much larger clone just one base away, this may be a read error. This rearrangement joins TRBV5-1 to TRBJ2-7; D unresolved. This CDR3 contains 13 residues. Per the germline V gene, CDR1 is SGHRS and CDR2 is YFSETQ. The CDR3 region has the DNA TGCGCCGGCAGCTTGGGCATCACCTACGAGCAGTACTTC. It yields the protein CAGSLGITYEQYF. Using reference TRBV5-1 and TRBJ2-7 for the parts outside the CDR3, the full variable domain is KAGVTQTPRYLIKTRGQQVTLSCSPISGHRSVSWYQQTPGQGLQFLFEYFSETQRNKGNFPGRFSGRQFSNSRSEMNVSTLELGDSALYLCAGSLGITYEQYFGPGTRLTVT.

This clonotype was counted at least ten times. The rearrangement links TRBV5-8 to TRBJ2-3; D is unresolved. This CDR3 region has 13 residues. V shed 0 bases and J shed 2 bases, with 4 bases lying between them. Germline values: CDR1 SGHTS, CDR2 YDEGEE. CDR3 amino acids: CASSLGITDTQYF. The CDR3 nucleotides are TGTGCCAGCAGCTTGGGCATCACAGATACGCAGTATTTT.

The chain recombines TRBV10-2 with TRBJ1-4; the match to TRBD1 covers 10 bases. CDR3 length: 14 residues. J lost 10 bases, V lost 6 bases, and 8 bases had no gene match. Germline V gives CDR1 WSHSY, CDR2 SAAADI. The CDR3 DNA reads TGCGCCAGCAGCACGGACAGGGGGGTCGTAAAACTGTTTTTT. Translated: CASSTDRGVVKLFF.

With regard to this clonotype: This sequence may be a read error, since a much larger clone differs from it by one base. The CDR3, as DNA: TGTGCCAGCAGCATCGGGACAGGGGATGCACCCCTCCACTTT. Its protein is CASSIGTGDAPLHF. The genes are TRBV2 and TRBJ1-6, with 10 bases aligning to TRBD1. The junction had 7 bases not matched to a gene; V was cut back by 6 bases and J by 11 bases. Germline V gene lookup returns CDR1 SNHLY and CDR2 FYNNEI. This CDR3 contains 14 residues.

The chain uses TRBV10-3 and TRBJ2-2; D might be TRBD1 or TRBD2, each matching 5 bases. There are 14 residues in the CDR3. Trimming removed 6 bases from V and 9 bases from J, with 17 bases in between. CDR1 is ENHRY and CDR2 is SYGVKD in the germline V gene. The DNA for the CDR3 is TGTGCCATCAGCCTGGGGGAAGGGACCAGGGAGCTGTTTTTT. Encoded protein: CAISLGEGTRELFF.

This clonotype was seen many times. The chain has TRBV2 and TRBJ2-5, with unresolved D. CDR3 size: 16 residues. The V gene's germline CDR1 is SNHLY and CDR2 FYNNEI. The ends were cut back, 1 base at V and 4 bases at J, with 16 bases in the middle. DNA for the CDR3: TGTGCCAGCAGTGAAGGGTTGGGGTCCGTTTCAGAGACCCAGTACTTC. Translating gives CASSEGLGSVSETQYF.

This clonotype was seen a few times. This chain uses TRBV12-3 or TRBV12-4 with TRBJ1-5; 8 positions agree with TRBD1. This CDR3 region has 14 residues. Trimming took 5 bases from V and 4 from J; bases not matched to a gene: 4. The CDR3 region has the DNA TGTGCCAGCAGTGGACAGGGTGTGAATCAGCCCCAGCATTTT. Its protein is CASSGQGVNQPQHF.

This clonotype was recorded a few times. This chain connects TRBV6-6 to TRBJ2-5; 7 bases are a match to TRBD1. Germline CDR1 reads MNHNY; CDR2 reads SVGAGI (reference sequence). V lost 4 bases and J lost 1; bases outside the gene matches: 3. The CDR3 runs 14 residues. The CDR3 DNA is TGTGCCAGCAGTTTCGGACAGGCCCAAGAGACCCAGTACTTC. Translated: CASSFGQAQETQYF.

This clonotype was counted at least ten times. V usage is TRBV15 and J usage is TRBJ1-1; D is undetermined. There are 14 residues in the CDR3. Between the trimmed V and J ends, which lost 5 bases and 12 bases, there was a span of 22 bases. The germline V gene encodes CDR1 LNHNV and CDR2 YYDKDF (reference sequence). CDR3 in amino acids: CATSLPSAGGRPFF. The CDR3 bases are TGTGCCACCAGCCTCCCCTCGGCGGGAGGGCGGCCTTTCTTT.

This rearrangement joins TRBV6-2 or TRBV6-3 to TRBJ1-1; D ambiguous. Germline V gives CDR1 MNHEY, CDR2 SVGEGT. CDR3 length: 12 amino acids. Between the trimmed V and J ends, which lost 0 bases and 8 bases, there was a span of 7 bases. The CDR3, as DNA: TGTGCCAGCAGTTACTCAGTACAGGAAGCTTTCTTT. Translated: CASSYSVQEAFF.

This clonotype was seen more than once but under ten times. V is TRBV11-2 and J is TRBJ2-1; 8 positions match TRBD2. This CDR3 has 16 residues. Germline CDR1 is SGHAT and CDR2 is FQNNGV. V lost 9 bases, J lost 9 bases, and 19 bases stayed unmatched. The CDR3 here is CASLVGGTSHLAEQFF. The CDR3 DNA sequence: TGTGCCAGTCTAGTAGGTGGGACTAGTCATTTGGCTGAGCAGTTCTTC.

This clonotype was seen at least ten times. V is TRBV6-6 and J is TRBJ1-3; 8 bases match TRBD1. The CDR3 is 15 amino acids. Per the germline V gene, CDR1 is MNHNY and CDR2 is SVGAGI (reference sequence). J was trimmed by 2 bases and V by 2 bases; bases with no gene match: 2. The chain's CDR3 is CASSYQGATGNTIYF. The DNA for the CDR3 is TGTGCCAGCAGTTACCAGGGGGCGACTGGAAACACCATATATTTT.

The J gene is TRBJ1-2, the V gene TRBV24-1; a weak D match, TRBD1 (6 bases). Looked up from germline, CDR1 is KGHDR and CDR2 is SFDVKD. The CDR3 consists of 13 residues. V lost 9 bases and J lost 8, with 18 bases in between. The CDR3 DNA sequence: TGTGCCACCTTAGTACAGGGAGTACGCGGCTACACCTTC. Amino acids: CATLVQGVRGYTF.

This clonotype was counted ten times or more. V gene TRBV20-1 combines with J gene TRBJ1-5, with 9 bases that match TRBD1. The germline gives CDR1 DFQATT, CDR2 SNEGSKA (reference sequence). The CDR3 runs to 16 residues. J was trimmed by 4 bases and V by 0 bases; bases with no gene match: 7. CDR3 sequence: CSARDQAGTGNQPQHF. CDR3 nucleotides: TGCAGTGCTAGAGACCAGGCCGGGACAGGGAATCAGCCCCAGCATTTT.

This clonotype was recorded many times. CDR3 sequence reads: CASSEGTPPQHF. The CDR3 DNA follows: TGTGCCAGCAGTGAAGGGACACCGCCCCAGCATTTT. The V gene is TRBV2, the J gene TRBJ1-5; a possible D gene is TRBD1 (5 bases). CDR1 and CDR2 (germline): SNHLY, FYNNEI. V lost 1 base and J lost 9, with 7 bases in between. The CDR3 is 12 amino acids.

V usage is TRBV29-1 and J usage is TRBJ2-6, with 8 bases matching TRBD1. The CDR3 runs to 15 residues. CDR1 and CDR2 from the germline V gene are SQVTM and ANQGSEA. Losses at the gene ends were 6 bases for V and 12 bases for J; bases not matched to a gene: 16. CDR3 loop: CSVGGLPTGDTVLTF. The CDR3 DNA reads TGCAGCGTGGGTGGTCTTCCGACAGGGGACACCGTCCTGACTTTC. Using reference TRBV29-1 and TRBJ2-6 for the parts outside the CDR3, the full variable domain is SAVISQKPSRDICQRGTSLTIQCQVDSQVTMMFWYRQQPGQSLTLIATANQGSEATYESGFVIDKFPISRPNLTFSTLTVSNMSPEDSSIYLCSVGGLPTGDTVLTFGAGSRLTVL.

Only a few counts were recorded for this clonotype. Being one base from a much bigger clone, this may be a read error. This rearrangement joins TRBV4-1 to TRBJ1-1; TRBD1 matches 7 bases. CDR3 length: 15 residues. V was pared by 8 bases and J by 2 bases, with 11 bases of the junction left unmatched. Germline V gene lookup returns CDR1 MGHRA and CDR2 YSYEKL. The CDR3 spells CASRPTGQINTEAFF. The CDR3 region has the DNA TGCGCCAGCCGCCCCACGGGACAGATAAACACTGAAGCTTTCTTT.

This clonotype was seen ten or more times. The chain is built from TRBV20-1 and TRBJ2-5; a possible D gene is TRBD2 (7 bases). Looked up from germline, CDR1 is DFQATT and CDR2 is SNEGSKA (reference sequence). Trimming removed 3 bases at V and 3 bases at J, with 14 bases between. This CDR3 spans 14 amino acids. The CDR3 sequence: CSASATGREETQYF. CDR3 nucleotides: TGCAGTGCTAGTGCTACAGGGAGGGAAGAGACCCAGTACTTC.

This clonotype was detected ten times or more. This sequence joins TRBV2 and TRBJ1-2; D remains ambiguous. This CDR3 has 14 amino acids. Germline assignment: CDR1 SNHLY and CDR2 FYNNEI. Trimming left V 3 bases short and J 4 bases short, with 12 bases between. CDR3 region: CASSDMTYVYGYTF. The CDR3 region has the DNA TGTGCCAGCAGTGATATGACATACGTCTATGGCTACACCTTC.

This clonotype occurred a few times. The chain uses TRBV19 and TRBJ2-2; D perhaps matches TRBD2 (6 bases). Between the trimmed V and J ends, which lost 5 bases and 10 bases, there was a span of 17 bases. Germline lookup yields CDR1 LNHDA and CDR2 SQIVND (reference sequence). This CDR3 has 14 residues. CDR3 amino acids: CASSPPIGRLELFF. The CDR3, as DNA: TGTGCCAGTAGTCCACCGATCGGGAGACTGGAGCTGTTTTTT.